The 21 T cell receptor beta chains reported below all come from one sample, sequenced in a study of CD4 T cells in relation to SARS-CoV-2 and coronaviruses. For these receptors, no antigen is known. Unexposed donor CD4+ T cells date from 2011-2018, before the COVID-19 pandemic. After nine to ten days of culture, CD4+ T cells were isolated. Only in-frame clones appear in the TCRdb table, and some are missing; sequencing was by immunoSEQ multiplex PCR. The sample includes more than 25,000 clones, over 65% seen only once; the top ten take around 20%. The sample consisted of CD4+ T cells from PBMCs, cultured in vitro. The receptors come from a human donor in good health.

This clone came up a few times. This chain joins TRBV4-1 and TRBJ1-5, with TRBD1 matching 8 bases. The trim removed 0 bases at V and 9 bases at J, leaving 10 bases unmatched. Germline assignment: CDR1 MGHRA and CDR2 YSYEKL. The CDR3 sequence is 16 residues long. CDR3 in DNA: TGCGCCAGCAGCCAAGATCGTAGGCAGGGGGCGAGGCCCCAGCATTTT. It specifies CASSQDRRQGARPQHF.

CDR3 loop: CATNLTGGCNQPQHF. The CDR3 DNA sequence: TGTGCCACCAACCTGACAGGGGGCTGCAATCAGCCCCAGCATTTT. The chain combines TRBV15 with TRBJ1-5; TRBD1 matches 10 bases. CDR3 size: 15 residues. Trimming took 7 bases from V and 2 from J; bases not matched to a gene: 5. The V gene's germline CDR1 is LNHNV and CDR2 YYDKDF (reference sequence).

CDR3 DNA: TGTGCCAGCAGTGAATCGGCGGTTGGCACAGATACGCAGTATTTT. Protein: CASSESAVGTDTQYF. J is TRBJ2-3 and V is TRBV2; no reliable D call. Germline lookup yields CDR1 SNHLY and CDR2 FYNNEI. Trimming stripped 2 bases from V and 1 base from J, with 10 bases between. CDR3 length: 15 residues.

The CDR3 spells CASSPGTLLSGNTIYF. In DNA, the CDR3 is TGTGCCAGCAGCCCGGGGACCTTACTCTCTGGAAACACCATATATTTT. The gene calls are TRBV7-8 and TRBJ1-3; weak D call: TRBD1 (5 bases). Germline CDR1 reads SGHVS; CDR2 reads FQNEAQ. V was pared by 5 bases and J by 0 bases, with 14 bases between. The CDR3 is 16 residues long.

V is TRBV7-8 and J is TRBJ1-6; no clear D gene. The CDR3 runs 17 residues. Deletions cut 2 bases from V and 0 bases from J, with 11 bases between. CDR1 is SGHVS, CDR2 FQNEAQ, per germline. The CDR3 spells CASSLWLGSSYNSPLHF. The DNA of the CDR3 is TGTGCCAGCAGCTTATGGCTGGGGAGCTCCTATAATTCACCCCTCCACTTT.

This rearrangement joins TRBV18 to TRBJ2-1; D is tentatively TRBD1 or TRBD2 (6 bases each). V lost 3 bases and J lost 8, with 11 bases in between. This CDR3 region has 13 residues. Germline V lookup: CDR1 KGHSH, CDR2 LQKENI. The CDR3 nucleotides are TGTGCCAGCTCACCGTGGGGGGCGGATGAGCAGTTCTTC. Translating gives CASSPWGADEQFF.

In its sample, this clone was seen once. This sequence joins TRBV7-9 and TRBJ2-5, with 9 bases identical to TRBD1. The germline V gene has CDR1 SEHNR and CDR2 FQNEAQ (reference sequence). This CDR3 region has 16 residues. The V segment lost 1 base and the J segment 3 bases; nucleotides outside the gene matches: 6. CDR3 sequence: CASSLGDRGTEETQYF. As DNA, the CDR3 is TGTGCCAGCAGCTTAGGAGACAGGGGGACCGAAGAGACCCAGTACTTC. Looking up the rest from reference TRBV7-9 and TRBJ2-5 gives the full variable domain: DTGVSQNPRHKITKRGQNVTFRCDPISEHNRLYWYRQTLGQGPEFLTYFQNEAQLEKSRLLSDRFSAERPKGSFSTLEIQRTEQGDSAMYLCASSLGDRGTEETQYFGPGTRLLVL.

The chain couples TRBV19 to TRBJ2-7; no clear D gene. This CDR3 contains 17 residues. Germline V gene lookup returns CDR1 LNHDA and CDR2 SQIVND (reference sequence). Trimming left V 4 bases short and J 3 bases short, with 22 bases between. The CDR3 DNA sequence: TGTGCCAGTAGTAGAAGGGTCTTTGCGACGGAGTACTACGAGCAGTACTTC. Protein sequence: CASSRRVFATEYYEQYF.

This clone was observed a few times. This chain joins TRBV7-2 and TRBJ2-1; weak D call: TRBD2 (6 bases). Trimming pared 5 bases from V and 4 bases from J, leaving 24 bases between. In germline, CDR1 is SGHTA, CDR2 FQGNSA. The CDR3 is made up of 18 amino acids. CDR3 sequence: CASSPGGLPVPPYNEQFF. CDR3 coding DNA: TGTGCCAGCAGCCCCGGGGGACTTCCCGTTCCCCCTTACAATGAGCAGTTCTTC.

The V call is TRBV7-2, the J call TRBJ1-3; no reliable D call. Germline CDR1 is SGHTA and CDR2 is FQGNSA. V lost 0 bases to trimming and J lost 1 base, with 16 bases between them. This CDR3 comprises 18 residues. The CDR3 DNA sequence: TGTGCCAGCAGCTTAGCCCCCCCGATAGGTCGTTCTGGAAACACCATATATTTT. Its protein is CASSLAPPIGRSGNTIYF.

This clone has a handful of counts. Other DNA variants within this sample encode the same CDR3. This chain's CDR3 is CASSSSSTDTQYF. Here the CDR3 DNA reads TGTGCCAGCAGTAGCTCTAGCACAGATACGCAGTATTTT. The chain is built from TRBV6-2 or TRBV6-3 and TRBJ2-3; D gene uncertain. Germline V gene data show CDR1 as MNHEY and CDR2 as SVGEGT. The length of the CDR3 is 13 residues. Trimming removed 5 bases from V and 0 bases from J, with 6 bases in between.

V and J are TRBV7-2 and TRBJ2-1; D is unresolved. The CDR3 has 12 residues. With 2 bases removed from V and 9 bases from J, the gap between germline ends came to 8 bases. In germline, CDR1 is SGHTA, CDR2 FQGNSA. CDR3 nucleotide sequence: TGTGCCAGCAGCTTAACCGCGGCTGAGCAGTTCTTC. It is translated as CASSLTAAEQFF.

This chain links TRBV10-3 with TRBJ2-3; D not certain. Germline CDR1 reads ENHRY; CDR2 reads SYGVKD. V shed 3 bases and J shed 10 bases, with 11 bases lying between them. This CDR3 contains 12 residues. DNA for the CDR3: TGTGCCATCAGTGATATTGTGTCGGCGCAGTATTTT. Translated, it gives CAISDIVSAQYF.

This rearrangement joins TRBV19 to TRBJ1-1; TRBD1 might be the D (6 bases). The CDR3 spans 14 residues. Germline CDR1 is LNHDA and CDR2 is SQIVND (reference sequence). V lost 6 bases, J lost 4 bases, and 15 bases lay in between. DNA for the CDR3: TGTGCCAGTAGAACTAACAGGGTACGCACTGAAGCTTTCTTT. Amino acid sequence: CASRTNRVRTEAFF.

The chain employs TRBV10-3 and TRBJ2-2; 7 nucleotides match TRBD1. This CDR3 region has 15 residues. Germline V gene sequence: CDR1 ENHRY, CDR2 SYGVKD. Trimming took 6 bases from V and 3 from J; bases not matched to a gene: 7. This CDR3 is CAISSTGLDTGELFF. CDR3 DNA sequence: TGTGCCATCAGCTCGACAGGGTTGGACACCGGGGAGCTGTTTTTT.

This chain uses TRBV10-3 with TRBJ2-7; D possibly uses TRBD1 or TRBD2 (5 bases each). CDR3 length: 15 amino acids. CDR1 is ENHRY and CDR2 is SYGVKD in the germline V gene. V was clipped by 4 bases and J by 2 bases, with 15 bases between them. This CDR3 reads CAISGDGTATYEQYF. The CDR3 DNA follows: TGTGCCATCAGTGGGGATGGGACGGCAACCTACGAGCAGTACTTC.

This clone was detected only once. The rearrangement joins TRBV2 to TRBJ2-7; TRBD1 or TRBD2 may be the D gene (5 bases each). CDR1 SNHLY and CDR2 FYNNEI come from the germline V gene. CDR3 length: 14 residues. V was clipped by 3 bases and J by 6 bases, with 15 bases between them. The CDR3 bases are TGTGCCAGCAGTGAGCGCCCGTTTGGGGGCGAGCAGTACTTC. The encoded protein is CASSERPFGGEQYF.

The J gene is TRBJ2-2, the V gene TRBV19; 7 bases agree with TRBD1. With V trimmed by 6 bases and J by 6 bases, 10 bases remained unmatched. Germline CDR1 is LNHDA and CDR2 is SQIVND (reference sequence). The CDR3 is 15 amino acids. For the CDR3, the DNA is TGTGCCAGTAGGGAAGCAGGGGGTGGTCCCGGGGAGCTGTTTTTT. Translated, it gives CASREAGGGPGELFF.

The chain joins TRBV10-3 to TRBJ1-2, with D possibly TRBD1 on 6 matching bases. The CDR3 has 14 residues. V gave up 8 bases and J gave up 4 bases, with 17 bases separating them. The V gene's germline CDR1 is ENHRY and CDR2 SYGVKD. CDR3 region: CAIGYSGAGYGYTF. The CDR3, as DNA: TGTGCCATCGGATACTCAGGGGCAGGCTATGGCTACACCTTC.

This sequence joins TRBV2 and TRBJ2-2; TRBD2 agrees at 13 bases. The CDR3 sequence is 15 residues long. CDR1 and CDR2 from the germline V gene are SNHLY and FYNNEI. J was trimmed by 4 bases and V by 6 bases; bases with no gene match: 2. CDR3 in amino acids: CASRGTSGITGELFF. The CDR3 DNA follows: TGTGCCAGCAGGGGGACTAGCGGGATCACCGGGGAGCTGTTTTTT. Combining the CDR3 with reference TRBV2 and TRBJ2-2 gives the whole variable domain EPEVTQTPSHQVTQMGQEVILRCVPISNHLYFYWYRQILGQKVEFLVSFYNNEISEKSEIFDDQFSVERPDGSNFTLKIRSTKLEDSAMYFCASRGTSGITGELFFGEGSRLTVL.

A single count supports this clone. The CDR3 DNA reads TGCGCCAGCAGTGAGTCTGGTGGGGGGGCCCGGGAGCAGTACTTC. Translation: CASSESGGGAREQYF. The V and J genes are TRBV10-1 and TRBJ2-7, with a possible D match to TRBD2 (7 bases). This CDR3 is 15 amino acids long. V was trimmed by 0 bases and J by 7 bases, leaving 16 bases between them. In germline, CDR1 is WNHNN, CDR2 SYGVQD (reference sequence).